The entry below gives a single T cell receptor beta chain sequence along with its context. Its specificity is unknown. The data derive from a study of OX40 agonist ivuxolimab in advanced cancers. The overall study: A diagnosis of hepatocellular carcinoma, melanoma, renal cell or head and neck cancer was present in dose-escalation patients. Study findings and constraints: Among the lowest peripheral clonal expansion occurred in 0.1-3.0 mg/kg partial responders.

The germline V gene has CDR1 SEHNR and CDR2 FQNEAQ (reference sequence). The CDR3 consists of 16 residues. J was trimmed by 7 bases and V by 4 bases; bases with no gene match: 10. Assay used: immunoSEQ multiplex PCR; TCRdb lists only in-frame clones, some missing. Found here are roughly 15,000 clones, around 70% of them singletons; the top ten hold 35% to 40%. This sequence joins TRBV7-9 and TRBJ1-4, with 9 bases identical to TRBD1. This specimen consisted of CD4+ or CD8+ T cells sorted from blood, obtained in a trial of the OX40 agonist ivuxolimab. The origin of this receptor is an adult with an advanced solid tumor such as melanoma, head and neck, liver or kidney cancer. CDR3 loop: CASSSTNRGLSEKLFF. CDR3 sequence (DNA): TGTGCCAGCAGCTCGACAAACAGGGGGCTGAGTGAAAAACTGTTTTTT.